A selection of T cell receptor beta chains follows, all from one sample in a study of T-cell memory formation after mild COVID-19. MiXCR, run by TCRdb on the 5' RACE reads, gives a single entry per CDR3 protein. Altogether roughly 600,000 distinct CDR3 sequences are present, approximately 19% being singletons, with the ten largest covering approximately 12%. The material sequenced was PBMCs or a T cell subset sorted from them (not recorded which). All receptors derive from an adult woman who had mild COVID-19 (a few samples of this study predate the infection). Cell type and time point are not known. CDR3s include the opening cysteine and the closing phenylalanine or tryptophan. A D gene is named only where the DNA matches it firmly. Clone sizes are given selectively: once, few, many, or a class where the clone is expanded.

J | D | size | V | DNA | CDR3
TRBJ2-7 | . | few | TRBV7-9 | TGTGCCAGCAGCTTAGTCACAGGGATGGACGAGCAGTACTTC | CASSLVTGMDEQYF
TRBJ2-7 | . | . | TRBV12-3/TRBV12-4 | TGTGCCAGCAGCCCTTTCGACGGATACGAGCAGTACTTC | CASSPFDGYEQYF
TRBJ2-3 | . | . | TRBV5-1 | TGCGCCAGCAGCTTGGGTCAAGCGGCCCCAGATACGCAGTATTTT | CASSLGQAAPDTQYF
TRBJ2-7 | . | many | TRBV6-6 | TGTGCCAGCAGTTACTCCCCAGGACCCTTTACAGGGTCCTACGAGCAGTACTTC | CASSYSPGPFTGSYEQYF
TRBJ2-7 | . | few | TRBV7-9 | TGTGCCAGCAGCTTAAAGGTCGATAACCACGAGCAGTACTTC | CASSLKVDNHEQYF
TRBJ1-5 | TRBD1 | . | TRBV24-1 | TGTGCCACCAGTGATGGCCAGGGGGGGCATCAGCCCCAGCATTTT | CATSDGQGGHQPQHF
TRBJ2-2 | . | . | TRBV12-3/TRBV12-4 | TGTGCCAGCAGTTCGACTTGGAACACCGGGGAGCTGTTTTTT | CASSSTWNTGELFF
TRBJ1-1 | TRBD1 | . | TRBV18 | TGTGCCAGCTCACCTCAGGGGGATATGAACACTGAAGCTTTCTTT | CASSPQGDMNTEAFF
TRBJ2-4 | . | few | TRBV7-2 | TGTGCCAGCAGCACCCCTGTCCGGAAGGGCAAAAACATTCAGTACTTC | CASSTPVRKGKNIQYF
TRBJ2-7 | . | few | TRBV4-3 | TGCGCCAGCAGCCACTGGGTGGGAGAGGGCTACGAGCAGTACTTC | CASSHWVGEGYEQYF
TRBJ2-2 | . | . | TRBV19 | TGTGCCAGTAGTATGGCGCTGAACACCGGGGAGCTGTTTTTT | CASSMALNTGELFF
TRBJ2-3 | . | . | TRBV7-2 | TGTGCCAGCACCCTAACGGGGACCCCCCGTTTGACTGGCCCCACAGATACGCAGTATTTT | CASTLTGTPRLTGPTDTQYF
TRBJ2-7 | . | many | TRBV12-3/TRBV12-4 | TGTGCCAGCAGTTTAGTAACAGCGTTATCCTACGAGCAGTACTTC | CASSLVTALSYEQYF
TRBJ2-3 | TRBD2 | many | TRBV5-1 | TGCGCCAGCAGTCTTAGCGGGCCAAGCACAGATACGCAGTATTTT | CASSLSGPSTDTQYF
TRBJ2-7 | . | many | TRBV7-2 | TGTGCCAGCAGCCGTACGACAAGCACCTACGAGCAGTACTTC | CASSRTTSTYEQYF
TRBJ2-1 | . | . | TRBV11-3 | TGTGCCAGCAGCTTAGTCCCCAGGGCAGGCTGGGACCGGCAGAATGAGCAGTTCTTC | CASSLVPRAGWDRQNEQFF
TRBJ2-7 | . | few | TRBV4-3 | TGCGCCAGCAGCCAAGATCGCACAGGGAGTAGGTACGAGCAGTACTTC | CASSQDRTGSRYEQYF
TRBJ2-2 | . | few | TRBV20-1 | TGCAGTGCTAGAGATGCAGGGAGAAGCGGGAACACCGGGGAGCTGTTTTTT | CSARDAGRSGNTGELFF
TRBJ2-7 | . | few | TRBV5-5 | TGTGCCAGCAGCCGGTCGACAGGTTCCTACGAGCAGTACTTC | CASSRSTGSYEQYF
TRBJ2-1 | TRBD2 | few | TRBV24-1 | TGTGCCACCAGTGCCTTAGGACTAGCGGGTCTGAATGAGCAGTTCTTC | CATSALGLAGLNEQFF
TRBJ1-1 | . | . | TRBV6-5 | TGTGCCAGCAGAGTAATTTGGACAGAGAACACTGAAGCTTTCTTT | CASRVIWTENTEAFF
TRBJ2-7 | . | . | TRBV20-1 | TGCAGTGCTAGAGTTTTTACCGGGACTGGCTACGAGCAGTACTTC | CSARVFTGTGYEQYF
TRBJ2-2 | . | few | TRBV29-1 | TGCAGCGTTGAAGGGCTAGGGCAGGGGAACACCGGGGAGCTGTTTTTT | CSVEGLGQGNTGELFF
TRBJ2-7 | TRBD1 | . | TRBV5-6 | TGTGCCAGCAGCTTGAGAGGGGGCTATAATCTCGGGCAGTACTTC | CASSLRGGYNLGQYF
TRBJ2-5 | TRBD2 | few | TRBV9 | TGTGCCAGCAGCGTATCTGCTAGCGGGGTAAAAGAGACCCAGTACTTC | CASSVSASGVKETQYF
TRBJ2-4 | . | . | TRBV4-3 | TGCGCCAGCAGCCAAGAAGGATCGGGGGCCTTCGGGGGAAACATTCAGTACTTC | CASSQEGSGAFGGNIQYF
TRBJ1-5 | . | few | TRBV12-3/TRBV12-4 | TGTGCCAGCGGACTGGGGGGGTCTCAGCCCCAGCATTTT | CASGLGGSQPQHF
TRBJ2-7 | TRBD1 | few | TRBV11-2 | TGTGCCAGCAGCTTAGGGGGACAGTTCGAGCAGTACTTC | CASSLGGQFEQYF
TRBJ2-3 | TRBD1 | . | TRBV3-1 | TGTGCCAGCAGCCAAGAAAGGACAGGGCAGTATTTT | CASSQERTGQYF
TRBJ2-7 | TRBD1 | many | TRBV7-2 | TGTGCCAGCAGTCCTCGGACAGGCGGTCCCTACGAGCAGTACTTC | CASSPRTGGPYEQYF
TRBJ2-7 | . | . | TRBV20-1 | TGCAGTGCTAGAGATTCAGGGGCTCTATATTCCTACGAGCAGTACTTC | CSARDSGALYSYEQYF
TRBJ1-1 | . | once | TRBV6-2/TRBV6-3 | TGTGCCAGCATCCCGTCGGGGGGCGAAGCTTTCTTT | CASIPSGGEAFF
TRBJ1-2 | . | . | TRBV4-1 | TGCGCCAGCAGCCAAGCTATAGGGAACTATGGCTACACCTTC | CASSQAIGNYGYTF
TRBJ1-1 | . | . | TRBV7-8 | TGTGCCAGCAGCTTATCGGCCCAGGGGAGAGGCACTGAAGCTTTCTTT | CASSLSAQGRGTEAFF
TRBJ2-1 | . | . | TRBV7-9 | TGTGCCAGCAGCCCCTCGGCAGTCGTCTACGAGCAGTTCTTC | CASSPSAVVYEQFF
TRBJ2-7 | TRBD2 | many | TRBV29-1 | TGCAGCGTCTCCGGGACTAGCGGGCCGACCTACGAGCAGTACTTC | CSVSGTSGPTYEQYF
TRBJ1-2 | . | . | TRBV12-3/TRBV12-4 | TGTGCCAGCAGTCAATCGGGACTGAATAACTATGGCTACACCTTC | CASSQSGLNNYGYTF
TRBJ1-5 | . | few | TRBV4-1 | TGCGCCAGCAGCCAAGATACAGCTACTCAGCCCCAGCATTTT | CASSQDTATQPQHF
TRBJ2-1 | . | . | TRBV2 | TGTGCCAGCAGTGTAGGGGGACCTGAGCAGTTCTTC | CASSVGGPEQFF
TRBJ2-3 | TRBD2 | few | TRBV5-6 | TGTGCCAGCACTGCGCGACTAGCGGGGGTAAGAGATACGCAGTATTTT | CASTARLAGVRDTQYF
TRBJ2-2 | . | few | TRBV7-8 | TGTGCCAGCAGTGTTCCGACGAACACCGGGGAGCTGTTTTTT | CASSVPTNTGELFF